This TCR beta chain was recorded in a study of blood T cell repertoires in COVID-19. Study-wide background: Italy, Spain and the United States were the sources of the convalescent and acute COVID-19 samples. T cells, B-cell-depleted T cells, or PBMCs provided the cDNA or gDNA that served as material.

Trimming left V 6 bases short and J 3 bases short, with 15 bases between. In germline, CDR1 is SNHLY, CDR2 FYNNEI. The length of the CDR3 is 14 residues. Authors' processing steps: From reference gene primer amplification, estimates of nucleated cell counts were derived. The method was immunoSEQ multiplex PCR; TCRdb's version includes in-frame clones alone and lacks a portion of them. V and J calls plus clone size are reproduced from that table; the DNA served to infer D and trimming. This sample has roughly 260,000 clones, with approximately 89% found just once. The chain carries TRBV2 and TRBJ2-7, with D possibly being TRBD2 (6 bases). The sample comprised peripheral blood. This TCR was sampled from a man aged 35 to 55 who had recovered from COVID-19. The CDR3 loop reads CASSHPTTSYEQYF. CDR3 coding DNA: TGTGCCAGCAGCCACCCGACGACTAGCTACGAGCAGTACTTC.